This T cell receptor beta chain was recovered during a study of cytomegalovirus exposure and HLA in healthy donors. Findings and limits, study-wide: Accounts indicate the classifier identified cytomegalovirus status with strong specificity and sensitivity. Associated with cytomegalovirus, according to the listing, were 150 to 200 TCR beta chains.

Note on this clone: Antigen unknown.

Trimming took off 8 bases at V and 0 bases at J, with 8 bases between the two ends. There are 13 residues in the CDR3. Germline V gene lookup returns CDR1 MNHNY and CDR2 SVGAGI (reference sequence). Sequencing used immunoSEQ multiplex PCR; TCRdb keeps in-frame clones, though not all of them. The sample lists some 140,000 clones, around four fifths occurring once. Sequenced input: PBMCs. The rearrangement links TRBV6-6 to TRBJ1-5; no reliable D call. The sequence derives from a woman between 25 and 40 years old in good health and CMV-seronegative. The CDR3 DNA sequence: TGTGCCAGCGGGAGATATAGCAATCAGCCCCAGCATTTT. It is translated as CASGRYSNQPQHF.